This TCR beta chain was captured by sequencing in a study of T cells after somatic rescue of genetic block. The repertoire was sequenced with immunoSEQ multiplex PCR; TCRdb's copy has only in-frame clones and lacks some. The data hold approximately 15,000 clones, with about 70% observed a single time. The receptor was derived from a man younger than 30. The sample taken for sequencing was peripheral blood mononuclear cells (PBMCs).

The CDR3 reads CASSLPLYEQYF. The CDR3, as DNA: TGTGCCAGCAGCTTGCCCCTCTACGAGCAGTACTTC. This chain joins TRBV5-5 and TRBJ2-7; D ambiguous. V was clipped by 1 base and J by 3 bases, with 5 bases between them. CDR1 is SGHKS and CDR2 is YYEKEE in the germline V gene (reference sequence). The CDR3 is 12 residues long.